This TCR beta chain was observed in a study of blood T cell repertoires in COVID-19. In the study overall: From the United States, Italy and Spain came samples of acute and convalescent COVID-19.

The CDR3 runs to 13 residues. The germline CDR1 and CDR2 sequences are SGHRS and YFSETQ. Trimming cost V 3 bases and J 7 bases; bases outside gene matches: 7. In the authors' methods: Estimation of nucleated cell counts was performed using reference gene primer amplification. Data came from immunoSEQ multiplex PCR; TCRdb stores just in-frame clones and leaves some out. The V and J calls and clone size are taken from that table; D and trimming were inferred from the DNA. This sample has 300,000 or so clones, with 88% found just once. Material: peripheral blood. This clonotype originated in a woman in her thirties who had recovered from COVID-19. V usage is TRBV5-1 and J usage is TRBJ2-7; 7 nucleotides agree with TRBD2. In DNA form, the CDR3 reads TGCGCCAGCAGCTCTCCGGGGGGAAGGGAGCAGTACTTC. Protein product: CASSSPGGREQYF. Full variable domain (rest looked up from reference TRBV5-1 and TRBJ2-7): KAGVTQTPRYLIKTRGQQVTLSCSPISGHRSVSWYQQTPGQGLQFLFEYFSETQRNKGNFPGRFSGRQFSNSRSEMNVSTLELGDSALYLCASSSPGGREQYFGPGTRLTVT.